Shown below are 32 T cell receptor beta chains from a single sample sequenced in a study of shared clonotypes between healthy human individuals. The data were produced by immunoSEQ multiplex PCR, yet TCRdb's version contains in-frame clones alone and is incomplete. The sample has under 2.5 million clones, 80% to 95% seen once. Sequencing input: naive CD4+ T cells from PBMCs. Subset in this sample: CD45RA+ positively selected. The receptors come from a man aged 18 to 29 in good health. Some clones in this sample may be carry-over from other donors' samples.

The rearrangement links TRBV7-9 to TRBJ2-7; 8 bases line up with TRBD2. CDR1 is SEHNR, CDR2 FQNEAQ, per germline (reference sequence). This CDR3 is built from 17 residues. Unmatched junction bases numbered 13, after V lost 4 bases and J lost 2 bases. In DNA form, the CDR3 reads TGTGCCAGCAGCTCCAAACTAAGCGGGAGAAGCCCCTACGAGCAGTACTTC. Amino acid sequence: CASSSKLSGRSPYEQYF.

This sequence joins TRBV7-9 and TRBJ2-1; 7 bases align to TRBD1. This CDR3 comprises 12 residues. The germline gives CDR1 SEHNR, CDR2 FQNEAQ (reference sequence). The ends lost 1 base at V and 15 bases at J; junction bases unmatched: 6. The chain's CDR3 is CASSLEVRQGFF. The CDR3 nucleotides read TGTGCCAGCAGCTTAGAGGTCAGACAGGGGTTCTTC.

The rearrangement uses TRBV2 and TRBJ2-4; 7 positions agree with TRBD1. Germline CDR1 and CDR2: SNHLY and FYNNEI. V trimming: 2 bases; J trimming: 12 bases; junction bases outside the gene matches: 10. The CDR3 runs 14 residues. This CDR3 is CASSESARDSRQYF. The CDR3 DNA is TGTGCCAGCAGTGAAAGTGCCCGGGACAGTCGTCAGTACTTC.

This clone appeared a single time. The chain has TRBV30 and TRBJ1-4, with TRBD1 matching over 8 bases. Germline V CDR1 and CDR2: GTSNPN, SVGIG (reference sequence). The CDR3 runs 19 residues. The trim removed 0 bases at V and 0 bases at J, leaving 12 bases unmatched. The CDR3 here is CAWSVLRMTGEATNEKLFF. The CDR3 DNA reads TGTGCCTGGAGTGTACTCAGGATGACAGGGGAAGCAACTAATGAAAAACTGTTTTTT. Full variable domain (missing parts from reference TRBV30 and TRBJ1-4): SQTIHQWPATLVQPVGSPLSLECTVEGTSNPNLYWYRQAAGRGLQLLFYSVGIGQISSEVPQNLSASRPQDRQFILSSKKLLLSDSGFYLCAWSVLRMTGEATNEKLFFGSGTQLSVL.

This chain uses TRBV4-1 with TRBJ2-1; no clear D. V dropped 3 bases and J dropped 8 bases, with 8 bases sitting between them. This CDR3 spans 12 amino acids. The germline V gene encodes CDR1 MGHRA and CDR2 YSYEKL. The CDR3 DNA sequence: TGCGCCAGCAGCCATATAATGGATGAGCAGTTCTTC. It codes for CASSHIMDEQFF.

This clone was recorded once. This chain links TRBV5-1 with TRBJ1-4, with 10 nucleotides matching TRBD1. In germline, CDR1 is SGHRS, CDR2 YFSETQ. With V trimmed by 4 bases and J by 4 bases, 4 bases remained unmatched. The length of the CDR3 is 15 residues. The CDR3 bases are TGCGCCAGCAGCGTCTGGACAGGGGGTAATGAAAAACTGTTTTTT. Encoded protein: CASSVWTGGNEKLFF. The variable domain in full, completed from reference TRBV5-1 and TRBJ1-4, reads KAGVTQTPRYLIKTRGQQVTLSCSPISGHRSVSWYQQTPGQGLQFLFEYFSETQRNKGNFPGRFSGRQFSNSRSEMNVSTLELGDSALYLCASSVWTGGNEKLFFGSGTQLSVL.

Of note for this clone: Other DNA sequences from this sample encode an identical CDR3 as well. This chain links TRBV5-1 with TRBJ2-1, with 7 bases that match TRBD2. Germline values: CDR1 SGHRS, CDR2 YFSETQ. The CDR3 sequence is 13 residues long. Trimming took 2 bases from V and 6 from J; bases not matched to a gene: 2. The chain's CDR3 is CASSLGGSNEQFF. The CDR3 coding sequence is TGCGCCAGCAGCTTAGGCGGGAGCAATGAGCAGTTCTTC. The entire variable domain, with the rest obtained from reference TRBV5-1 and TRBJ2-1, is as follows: KAGVTQTPRYLIKTRGQQVTLSCSPISGHRSVSWYQQTPGQGLQFLFEYFSETQRNKGNFPGRFSGRQFSNSRSEMNVSTLELGDSALYLCASSLGGSNEQFFGPGTRLTVL.

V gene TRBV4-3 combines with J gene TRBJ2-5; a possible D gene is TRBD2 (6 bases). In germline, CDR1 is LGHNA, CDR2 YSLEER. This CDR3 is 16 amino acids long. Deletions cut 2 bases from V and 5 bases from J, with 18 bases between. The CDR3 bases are TGCGCCAGCAGCCAATGGGCCGGGAGTGGAGTGGAGACCCAGTACTTC. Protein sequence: CASSQWAGSGVETQYF.

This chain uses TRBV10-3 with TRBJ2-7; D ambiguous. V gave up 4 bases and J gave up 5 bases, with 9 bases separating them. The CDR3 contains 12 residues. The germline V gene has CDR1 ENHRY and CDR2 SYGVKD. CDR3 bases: TGTGCCATCAGTGGGTTAGGGCACGAGCAGTACTTC. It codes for CAISGLGHEQYF.

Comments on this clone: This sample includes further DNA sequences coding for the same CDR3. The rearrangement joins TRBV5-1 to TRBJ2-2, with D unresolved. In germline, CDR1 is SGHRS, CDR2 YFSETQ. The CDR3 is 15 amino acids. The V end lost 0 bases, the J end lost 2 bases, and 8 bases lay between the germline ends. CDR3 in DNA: TGCGCCAGCAGCTTGGACAGCCGAAACACCGGGGAGCTGTTTTTT. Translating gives CASSLDSRNTGELFF.

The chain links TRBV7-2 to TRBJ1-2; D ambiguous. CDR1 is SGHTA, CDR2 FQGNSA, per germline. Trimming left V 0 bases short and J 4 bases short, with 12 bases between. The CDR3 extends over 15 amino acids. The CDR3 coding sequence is TGTGCCAGCAGCTTAGCCCATGGCACCCTCTATGGCTACACCTTC. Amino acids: CASSLAHGTLYGYTF.

CDR3 amino acids: CASSPPPGQTNSPLHF. The CDR3 region has the DNA TGTGCCAGCAGTCCACCACCGGGACAGACTAATTCACCCCTCCACTTT. The chain employs TRBV28 and TRBJ1-6; 7 nucleotides line up with TRBD1. Germline trimming cut 5 bases from V and 6 bases from J; bases unmatched to any gene: 10. This CDR3 is built from 16 residues. Germline loops: CDR1 MDHEN, CDR2 SYDVKM. Combining the CDR3 with reference TRBV28 and TRBJ1-6 gives the whole variable domain DVKVTQSSRYLVKRTGEKVFLECVQDMDHENMFWYRQDPGLGLRLIYFSYDVKMKEKGDIPEGYSVSREKKERFSLILESASTNQTSMYLCASSPPPGQTNSPLHFGNGTRLTVT.

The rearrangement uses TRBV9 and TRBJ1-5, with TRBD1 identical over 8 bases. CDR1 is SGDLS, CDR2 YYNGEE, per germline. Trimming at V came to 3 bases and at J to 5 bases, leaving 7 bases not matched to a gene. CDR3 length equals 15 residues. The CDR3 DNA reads TGTGCCAGCAGCGCGCTGGGACAGGACGATCAGCCCCAGCATTTT. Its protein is CASSALGQDDQPQHF.

The CDR3 region is CASSSTPIQGLGTEAFF. The CDR3 nucleotides read TGTGCCAGCAGTTCTACGCCAATACAGGGTTTGGGCACTGAAGCTTTCTTT. The chain couples TRBV27 to TRBJ1-1; D possibly corresponds to TRBD1 (6 bases). The CDR3 has 17 amino acids. Germline V gene sequence: CDR1 MNHEY, CDR2 SMNVEV (reference sequence). The ends were cut back, 4 bases at V and 4 bases at J, with 22 bases in the middle.

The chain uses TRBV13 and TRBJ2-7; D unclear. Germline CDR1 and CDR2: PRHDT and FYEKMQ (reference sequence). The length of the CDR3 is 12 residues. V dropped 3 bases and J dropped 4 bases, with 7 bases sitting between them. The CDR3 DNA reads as TGTGCCAGCAGCTTCCACATGTACGAGCAGTACTTC. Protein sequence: CASSFHMYEQYF.

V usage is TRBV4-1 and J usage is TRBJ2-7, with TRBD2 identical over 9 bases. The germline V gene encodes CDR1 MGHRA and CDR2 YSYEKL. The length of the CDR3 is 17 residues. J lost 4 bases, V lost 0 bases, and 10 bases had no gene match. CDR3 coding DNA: TGCGCCAGCAGCCAAGAAGGTGTGGCGGGAGGGGTGTACGAGCAGTACTTC. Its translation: CASSQEGVAGGVYEQYF.

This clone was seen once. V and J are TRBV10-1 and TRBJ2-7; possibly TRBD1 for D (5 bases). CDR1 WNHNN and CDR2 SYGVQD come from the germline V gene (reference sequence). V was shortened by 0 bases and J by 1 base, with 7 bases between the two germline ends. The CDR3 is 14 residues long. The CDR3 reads CASSESTASYEQYF. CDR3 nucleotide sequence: TGCGCCAGCAGTGAGTCGACAGCTTCCTACGAGCAGTACTTC.

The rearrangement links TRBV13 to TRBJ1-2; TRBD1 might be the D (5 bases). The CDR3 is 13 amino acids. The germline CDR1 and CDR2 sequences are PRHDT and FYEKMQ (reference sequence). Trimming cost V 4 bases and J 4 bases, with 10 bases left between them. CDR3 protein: CASSSGGGYGYTF. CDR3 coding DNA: TGTGCCAGCAGCTCCGGGGGGGGCTATGGCTACACCTTC.

The CDR3 reads CASSHSSGNYGYTF. CDR3 DNA: TGTGCCAGCAGCCACTCCTCAGGGAACTATGGCTACACCTTC. The chain has TRBV4-2 and TRBJ1-2; TRBD1 might be the D (5 bases). Germline lookup yields CDR1 LGHNA and CDR2 YNFKEQ. V lost 3 bases to trimming and J lost 2 bases, with 10 bases between them. The CDR3 spans 14 residues.

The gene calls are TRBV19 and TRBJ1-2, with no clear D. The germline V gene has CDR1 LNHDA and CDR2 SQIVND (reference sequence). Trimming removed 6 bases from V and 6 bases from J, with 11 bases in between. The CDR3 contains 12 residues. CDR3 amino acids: CASSPGLDGYTF. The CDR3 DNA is TGTGCCAGTAGCCCCGGGTTGGATGGCTACACCTTC.

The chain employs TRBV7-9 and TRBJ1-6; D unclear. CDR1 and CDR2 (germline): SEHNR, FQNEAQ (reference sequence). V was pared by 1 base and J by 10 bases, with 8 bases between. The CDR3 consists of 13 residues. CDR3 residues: CASSLDPISPLHF. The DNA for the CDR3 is TGTGCCAGCAGCTTAGATCCGATCTCACCCCTCCACTTT.

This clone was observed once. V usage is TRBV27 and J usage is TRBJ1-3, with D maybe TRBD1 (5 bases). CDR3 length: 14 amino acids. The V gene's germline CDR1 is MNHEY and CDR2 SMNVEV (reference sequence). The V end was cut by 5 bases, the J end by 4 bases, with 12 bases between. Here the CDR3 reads CASSAAGLGNTIYF. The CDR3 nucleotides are TGTGCCAGCAGTGCCGCAGGGTTAGGAAACACCATATATTTT.

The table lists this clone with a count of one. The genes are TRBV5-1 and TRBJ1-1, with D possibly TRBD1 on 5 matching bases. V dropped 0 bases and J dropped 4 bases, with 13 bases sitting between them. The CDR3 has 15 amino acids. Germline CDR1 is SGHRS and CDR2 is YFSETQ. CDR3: CASSLAGTRGTEAFF. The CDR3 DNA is TGCGCCAGCAGCTTGGCCGGGACCCGAGGCACTGAAGCTTTCTTT. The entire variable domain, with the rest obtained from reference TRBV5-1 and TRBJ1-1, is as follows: KAGVTQTPRYLIKTRGQQVTLSCSPISGHRSVSWYQQTPGQGLQFLFEYFSETQRNKGNFPGRFSGRQFSNSRSEMNVSTLELGDSALYLCASSLAGTRGTEAFFGQGTRLTVV.

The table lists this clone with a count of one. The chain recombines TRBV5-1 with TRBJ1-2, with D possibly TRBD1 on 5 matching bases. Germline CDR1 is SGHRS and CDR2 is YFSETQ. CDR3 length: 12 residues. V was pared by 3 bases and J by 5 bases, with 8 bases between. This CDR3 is CASSSEGYGYTF. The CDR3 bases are TGCGCCAGCAGCTCCGAGGGGTATGGCTACACCTTC.

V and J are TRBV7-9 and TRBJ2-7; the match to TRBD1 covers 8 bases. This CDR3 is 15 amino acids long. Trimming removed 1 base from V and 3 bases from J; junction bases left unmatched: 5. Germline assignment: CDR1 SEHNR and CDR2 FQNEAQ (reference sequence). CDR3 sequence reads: CASSLGTGTDYEQYF. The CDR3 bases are TGTGCCAGCAGCTTAGGGACAGGGACCGACTACGAGCAGTACTTC.

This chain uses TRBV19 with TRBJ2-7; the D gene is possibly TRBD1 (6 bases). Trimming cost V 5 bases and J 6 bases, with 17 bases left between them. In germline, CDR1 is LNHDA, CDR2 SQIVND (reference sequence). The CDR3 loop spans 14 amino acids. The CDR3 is CASSRSQGFLEQYF. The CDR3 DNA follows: TGTGCCAGTAGTCGATCACAGGGTTTTCTCGAGCAGTACTTC.

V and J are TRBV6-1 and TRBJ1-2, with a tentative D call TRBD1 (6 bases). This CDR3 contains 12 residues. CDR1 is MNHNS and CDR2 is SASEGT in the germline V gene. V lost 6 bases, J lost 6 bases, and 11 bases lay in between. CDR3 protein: CASRGAGDGYTF. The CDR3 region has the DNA TGTGCCAGCAGGGGGGCCGGTGATGGCTACACCTTC.

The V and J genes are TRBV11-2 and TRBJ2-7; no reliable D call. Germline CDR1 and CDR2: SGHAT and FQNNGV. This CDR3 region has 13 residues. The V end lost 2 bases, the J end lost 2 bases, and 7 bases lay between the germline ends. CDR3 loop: CASSLRPAYEQYF. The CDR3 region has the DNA TGTGCCAGCAGCTTAAGGCCCGCCTACGAGCAGTACTTC.

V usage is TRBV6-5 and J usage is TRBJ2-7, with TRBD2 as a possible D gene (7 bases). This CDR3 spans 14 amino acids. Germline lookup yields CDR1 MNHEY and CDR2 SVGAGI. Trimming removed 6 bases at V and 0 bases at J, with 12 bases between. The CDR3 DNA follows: TGTGCCAGCAGACGGGGGGCCCTCTCCTACGAGCAGTACTTC. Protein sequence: CASRRGALSYEQYF.

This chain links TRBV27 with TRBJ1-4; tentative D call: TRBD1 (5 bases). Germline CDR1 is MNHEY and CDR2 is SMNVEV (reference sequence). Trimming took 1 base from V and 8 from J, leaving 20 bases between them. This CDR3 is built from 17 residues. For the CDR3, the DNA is TGTGCCAGCAGTTTATTGACTGTGTCGCGGGGGAGGGAAAAACTGTTTTTT. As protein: CASSLLTVSRGREKLFF.

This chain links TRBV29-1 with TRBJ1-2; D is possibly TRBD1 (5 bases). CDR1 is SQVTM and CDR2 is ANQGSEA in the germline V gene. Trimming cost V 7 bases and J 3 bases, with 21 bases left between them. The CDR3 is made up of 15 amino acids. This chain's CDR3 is CSAMGDLPGYYGYTF. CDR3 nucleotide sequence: TGCAGCGCCATGGGGGACCTCCCGGGGTACTATGGCTACACCTTC.

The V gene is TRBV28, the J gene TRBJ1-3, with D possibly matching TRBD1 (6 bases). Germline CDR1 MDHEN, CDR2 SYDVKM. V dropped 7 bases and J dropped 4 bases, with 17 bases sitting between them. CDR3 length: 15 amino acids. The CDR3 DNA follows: TGTGCCAGCACGGAGGGGGTCATTTCCGGAAACACCATATATTTT. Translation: CASTEGVISGNTIYF.